This note documents a single T cell receptor beta chain sequence. The sample is drawn from a study of blood T cell repertoires in COVID-19. The CDR3 runs 14 residues. V was pared by 0 bases and J by 3 bases, with 9 bases between. Germline V CDR1 and CDR2: SGHDT, YYEEEE. TCRdb's table, derived via immunoSEQ multiplex PCR, lists solely in-frame clones and lacks some. Of roughly 110,000 clones in the sample, 71% were seen once. V and J are TRBV5-6 and TRBJ1-1, with D unresolved. Sequencing used peripheral blood. This clonotype originated in a human donor with acute or convalescent COVID-19. The donor label of this sample is uncertain. CDR3 sequence (DNA): TGTGCCAGCAGCTTGGCGCCTATAGACACTGAAGCTTTCTTT. Its protein is CASSLAPIDTEAFF.